This section outlines one TCR beta chain sequence together with its context. This entry is derived from a study of blood T cell repertoires in COVID-19. Study information: Samples came from the United States, Italy and Spain, spanning acute and convalescent COVID-19. The analysed material was cDNA or gDNA that came from T cells, B-cell-depleted T cells, or PBMCs.

Under the authors' procedure: Estimation of nucleated cell counts was performed using reference gene primer amplification. Method: immunoSEQ multiplex PCR; TCRdb's copy keeps in-frame clones and lacks some. D and trimming come from the DNA, and the V and J calls and clone size come from that table. This sample yields fewer than 400,000 clones, of which over 70% are seen a single time; 3% belongs to the top ten. The CDR3 contains 14 residues. Per germline, CDR1 SNHLY and CDR2 FYNNEI. The V end was cut by 3 bases, the J end by 2 bases, with 9 bases between. This TCR was recovered from a man between 25 and 39 years old with active or convalescent COVID-19. Material: peripheral blood. The V call is TRBV2, the J call TRBJ2-3; D uncertain. CDR3 sequence: CASSEARYTDTQYF. The CDR3 nucleotides read TGTGCCAGCAGTGAGGCGCGGTACACAGATACGCAGTATTTT.